The sample holds many counts of the clone carrying this T cell receptor (beta chain). The sample comes from a study of early T cells in non-severe SARS-CoV-2 infection. Attachment of unique molecular identifiers was made to individual cDNA molecules. TCRdb redid the calling of the 5' RACE reads with MiXCR, one entry per CDR3 protein. The sample has about 33,000 distinct CDR3 sequences; around 5.9% are singletons. Germline loops: CDR1 SGHRS, CDR2 YFSETQ. J lost 4 bases, V lost 4 bases, and 9 bases had no gene match. The CDR3 runs 15 residues. This sequence originates from an adult who was a healthcare worker with PCR-confirmed SARS-CoV-2 infection or an uninfected control (not recorded which). This chain links TRBV5-1 with TRBJ2-7; TRBD1 agrees at 9 bases. Sequencing was done on a sample of whole blood. CDR3 coding DNA: TGCGCCAGCAGCACACCGGACAGGGGAGTATACGAGCAGTACTTC. Its protein product is CASSTPDRGVYEQYF.